This entry lists 21 T cell receptor beta chains sequenced from one sample in a study of Graves' ophthalmopathy and Graves' hyperthyroidism. The study amplified TCR beta CDR3 regions using RNA transcripts. First-round RT-PCR relied on HTBI primers, and a second-round multiplex PCR came next. TCRdb re-analysed the multiplex PCR reads in MiXCR, keeping a single row per CDR3 protein. The data hold over 150,000 distinct CDR3 sequences, with less than 45% observed a single time. Material for sequencing was peripheral blood. These receptors originate from a woman aged 40 to 50 with Graves' ophthalmopathy.

The gene calls are TRBV19 and TRBJ1-2; the D gene is possibly TRBD1 (5 bases). There are 12 residues in the CDR3. The V gene's germline CDR1 is LNHDA and CDR2 SQIVND (reference sequence). V was shortened by 5 bases and J by 2 bases, with 6 bases between the two germline ends. CDR3 amino acids: CASSRQNYGYTF. The DNA of the CDR3 is TGTGCCAGTAGTCGACAGAACTATGGCTACACCTTC.

This clonotype was counted ten times or more. V gene TRBV14 combines with J gene TRBJ2-7; D is uncertain. The ends were cut back, 4 bases at V and 7 bases at J, with 14 bases in the middle. Per germline, CDR1 SGHDN and CDR2 FVKESK. The CDR3 has 13 amino acids. CDR3 sequence (DNA): TGTGCCAGCAGCCCCCAACACTTGGGGGAGCAGTACTTC. Its translation is CASSPQHLGEQYF.

J is TRBJ1-1 and V is TRBV19; D is undetermined. V lost 2 bases to trimming and J lost 4 bases, with 11 bases between them. The CDR3 has 14 amino acids. Germline CDR1 reads LNHDA; CDR2 reads SQIVND (reference sequence). The CDR3 is CASSIQAYTTEAFF. CDR3 nucleotide sequence: TGTGCCAGTAGTATACAAGCGTACACCACTGAAGCTTTCTTT.

This clonotype appeared many times. The V and J genes are TRBV14 and TRBJ2-5; TRBD1 aligns across 9 bases. The CDR3 contains 16 residues. V trimming: 3 bases; J trimming: 2 bases; junction bases outside the gene matches: 7. Germline lookup yields CDR1 SGHDN and CDR2 FVKESK. CDR3 loop: CASSQPGQGVQETQYF. CDR3 in DNA: TGTGCCAGCAGCCAGCCGGGACAGGGTGTTCAAGAGACCCAGTACTTC.

The chain is built from TRBV7-3 and TRBJ1-1; a possible D gene is TRBD1 (5 bases). V dropped 3 bases and J dropped 0 bases, with 8 bases sitting between them. CDR1 is SGHTA, CDR2 FQGTGA, per germline. The CDR3 runs 14 residues. The CDR3 loop reads CASSLTAMNTEAFF. The DNA for the CDR3 is TGTGCCAGCAGCTTGACAGCTATGAACACTGAAGCTTTCTTT.

Many counts were recorded for this clonotype. This chain links TRBV19 with TRBJ1-5, with 7 bases matching TRBD1. Germline lookup yields CDR1 LNHDA and CDR2 SQIVND (reference sequence). The CDR3 contains 14 residues. With 2 bases clipped from V and 6 bases from J, the junction kept 4 bases outside the gene matches. In DNA form, the CDR3 reads TGTGCCAGTAGTATATGGGACAGTTTTCAGCCCCAGCATTTT. Amino acids: CASSIWDSFQPQHF.

At least ten counts were recorded for this clonotype. The rearrangement joins TRBV12-3 or TRBV12-4 to TRBJ1-5; 8 bases are shared with TRBD1. With 6 bases clipped from V and 2 bases from J, the junction kept 6 bases outside the gene matches. The length of the CDR3 is 15 residues. The CDR3 bases are TGTGCCAGCAGACGGACAGGGCCGGGCAATCAGCCCCAGCATTTT. Protein: CASRRTGPGNQPQHF.

This clonotype was seen ten or more times. This sequence joins TRBV4-3 and TRBJ1-2, with 9 nucleotides matching TRBD1. The CDR3 length is 17 residues. The germline V gene has CDR1 LGHNA and CDR2 YSLEER. Trimming removed 0 bases from V and 2 bases from J; junction bases left unmatched: 7. CDR3 sequence: CASSQDPPGQGNYGYTF. CDR3 sequence (DNA): TGCGCCAGCAGCCAAGACCCACCGGGACAGGGCAACTATGGCTACACCTTC.

The sample holds a few counts of this clonotype. The chain combines TRBV28 with TRBJ2-7, with 8 nucleotides matching TRBD2. From germline, CDR1 is MDHEN and CDR2 SYDVKM. The CDR3 loop spans 17 amino acids. The V segment lost 3 bases and the J segment 1 base; nucleotides outside the gene matches: 11. The CDR3 nucleotides are TGTGCCAGCAGTTTTGGCAACTTAGCGGGAACGTCCTACGAGCAGTACTTC. Translation gives CASSFGNLAGTSYEQYF.

The V call is TRBV6-5, the J call TRBJ1-3; D is undetermined. The CDR3 covers 14 residues. CDR1 and CDR2 (germline): MNHEY, SVGAGI. Trimming shortened V by 4 bases and J by 2 bases, and 9 bases separated the two germline ends. CDR3 amino acids: CASSSTWAGNTIYF. The CDR3 DNA reads TGTGCCAGCAGTTCGACCTGGGCTGGAAACACCATATATTTT.

This clonotype was recorded only once. The chain carries TRBV12-3 or TRBV12-4 and TRBJ2-2; the match to TRBD2 covers 8 bases. V trimming: 3 bases; J trimming: 7 bases; junction bases outside the gene matches: 10. The CDR3 extends over 16 amino acids. CDR3 sequence reads: CASSFIAGFVGGELFF. The CDR3, as DNA: TGTGCCAGCAGTTTCATAGCGGGGTTCGTAGGCGGGGAGCTGTTTTTT.

The chain uses TRBV12-3 or TRBV12-4 and TRBJ2-5; TRBD1 is a possible D gene (5 bases). Trimming shortened V by 6 bases and J by 6 bases, and 14 bases separated the two germline ends. The length of the CDR3 is 13 residues. The CDR3 DNA reads TGTGCCAGCAGCAGTGGGCAGGGAAAGACCCAGTACTTC. It encodes CASSSGQGKTQYF.

There are many counts of this clonotype. The rearrangement uses TRBV6-2 or TRBV6-3 and TRBJ2-5, with 8 bases that match TRBD2. CDR1 is MNHEY, CDR2 SVGEGT, per germline. V trimming: 4 bases; J trimming: 4 bases; junction bases outside the gene matches: 5. CDR3 length: 14 residues. The CDR3 DNA reads TGTGCCAGCAGTTCTCCGGGACTAGGAGAGACCCAGTACTTC. Its translation: CASSSPGLGETQYF.

This clonotype was seen more than once but under ten times. The chain is built from TRBV7-2 and TRBJ2-2; tentatively, D is TRBD2 (5 bases). CDR3 length: 14 amino acids. The V end was cut by 10 bases, the J end by 5 bases, with 17 bases between. Germline lookup yields CDR1 SGHTA and CDR2 FQGNSA. Written as DNA, the CDR3 is TGTGCCACCGGCGGGTCTTCGGTTACCGGGGAGCTGTTTTTT. It is translated as CATGGSSVTGELFF.

This clonotype was seen repeatedly, ten times or more. V usage is TRBV28 and J usage is TRBJ2-7; 9 nucleotides agree with TRBD1. CDR1 and CDR2 (germline): MDHEN, SYDVKM. This CDR3 is 16 amino acids long. The V segment lost 5 bases and the J segment 0 bases; nucleotides outside the gene matches: 8. CDR3 in DNA: TGTGCCAGCAGTCGATCCGGGACAGGGCCCTCCTACGAGCAGTACTTC. Its translation is CASSRSGTGPSYEQYF.

This clonotype was recorded many times. This chain links TRBV6-1 with TRBJ2-7; D may be TRBD1 (5 bases). V lost 2 bases, J lost 3 bases, and 11 bases lay in between. The CDR3 sequence is 14 residues long. Germline CDR1 reads MNHNS; CDR2 reads SASEGT. CDR3 loop: CASSETQGNYEQYF. Here the CDR3 DNA reads TGTGCCAGCAGTGAAACGCAGGGCAACTACGAGCAGTACTTC.

The V call is TRBV7-2, the J call TRBJ2-5, with a possible D match to TRBD2 (5 bases). Looked up from germline, CDR1 is SGHTA and CDR2 is FQGNSA. The ends were cut back, 6 bases at V and 7 bases at J, with 12 bases in the middle. The CDR3 runs 12 residues. CDR3 protein: CASRYSRGTQYF. CDR3 nucleotide sequence: TGTGCCAGCAGATACAGCCGGGGGACCCAGTACTTC.

This clonotype occurred many times. V usage is TRBV6-5 and J usage is TRBJ1-1, with a tentative D call TRBD1 (6 bases). CDR1 and CDR2 (germline): MNHEY, SVGAGI. The CDR3 is made up of 17 amino acids. Deletions cut 0 bases from V and 1 base from J, with 15 bases between. The CDR3 nucleotides are TGTGCCAGCAGTTACTCGGCGGGGGGCGCGGGGAACACTGAAGCTTTCTTT. Translation gives CASSYSAGGAGNTEAFF.

CDR3 sequence (DNA): TGTGCCAGCGGTCCGGGACCGAAAGCTTTCTTT. Protein: CASGPGPKAFF. The chain recombines TRBV2 with TRBJ1-1; tentatively, D is TRBD1 (5 bases). The CDR3 extends over 11 amino acids. The ends were cut back, 8 bases at V and 9 bases at J, with 13 bases in the middle. CDR1 SNHLY and CDR2 FYNNEI come from the germline V gene.

Many counts were recorded for this clonotype. This chain links TRBV6-5 with TRBJ1-5; the D is unclear. Per the germline V gene, CDR1 is MNHEY and CDR2 is SVGAGI. The CDR3 covers 12 residues. V lost 0 bases and J lost 6, with 3 bases in between. CDR3 region: CASSYSTQPQHF. As DNA, the CDR3 is TGTGCCAGCAGTTACTCAACTCAGCCCCAGCATTTT.

This clonotype appeared once. The V call is TRBV12-3 or TRBV12-4, the J call TRBJ1-5; D remains ambiguous. The V end lost 3 bases, the J end lost 6 bases, and 12 bases lay between the germline ends. This CDR3 spans 14 amino acids. The chain's CDR3 is CASSFRPGFQPQHF. The CDR3 nucleotides read TGTGCCAGCAGTTTTCGTCCGGGGTTTCAGCCCCAGCATTTT.